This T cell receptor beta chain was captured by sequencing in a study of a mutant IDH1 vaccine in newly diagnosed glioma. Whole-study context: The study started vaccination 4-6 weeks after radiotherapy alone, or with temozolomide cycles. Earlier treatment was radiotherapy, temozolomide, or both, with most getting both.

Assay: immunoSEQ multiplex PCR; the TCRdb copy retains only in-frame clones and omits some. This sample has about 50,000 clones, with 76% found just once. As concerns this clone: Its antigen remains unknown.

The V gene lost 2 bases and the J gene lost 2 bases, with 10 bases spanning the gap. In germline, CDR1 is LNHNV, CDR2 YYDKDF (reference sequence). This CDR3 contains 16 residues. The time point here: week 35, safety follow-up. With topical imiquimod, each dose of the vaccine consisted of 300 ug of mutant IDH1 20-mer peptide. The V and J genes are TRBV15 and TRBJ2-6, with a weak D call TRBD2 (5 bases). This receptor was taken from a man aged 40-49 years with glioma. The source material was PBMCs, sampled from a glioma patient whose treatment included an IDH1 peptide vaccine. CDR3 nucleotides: TGTGCCACCAGCAGACTCCAGGAGGCTGGGGCCAACGTCCTGACTTTC. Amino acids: CATSRLQEAGANVLTF.